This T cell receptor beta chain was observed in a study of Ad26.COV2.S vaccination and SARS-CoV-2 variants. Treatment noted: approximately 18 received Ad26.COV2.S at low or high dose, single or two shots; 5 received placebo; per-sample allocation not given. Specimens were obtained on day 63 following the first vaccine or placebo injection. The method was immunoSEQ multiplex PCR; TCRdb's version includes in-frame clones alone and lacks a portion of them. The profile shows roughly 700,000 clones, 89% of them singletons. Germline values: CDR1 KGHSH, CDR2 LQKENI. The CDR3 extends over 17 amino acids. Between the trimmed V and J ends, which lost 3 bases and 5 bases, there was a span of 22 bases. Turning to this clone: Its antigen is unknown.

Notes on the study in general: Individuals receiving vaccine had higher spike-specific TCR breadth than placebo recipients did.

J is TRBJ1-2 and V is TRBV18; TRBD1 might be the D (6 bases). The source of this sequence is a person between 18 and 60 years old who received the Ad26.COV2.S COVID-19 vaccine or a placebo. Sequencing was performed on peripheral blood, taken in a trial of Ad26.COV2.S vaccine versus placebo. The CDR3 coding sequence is TGTGCCAGCTCACCGGAACGTAACACAGGGTTAGGGTATGGCTACACCTTC. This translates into CASSPERNTGLGYGYTF.